A single TCR beta chain is shown here with its context. The target antigen is unknown. Healthy donors of bone marrow made up the group. Germline V gene sequence: CDR1 SGHAT, CDR2 FQNNGV. The trim removed 1 base at V and 4 bases at J, leaving 12 bases unmatched. The CDR3 is made up of 17 amino acids. This specimen belongs to a study of cytomegalovirus exposure and HLA in healthy donors. General study points: Common viral pathogens seemed, in a later analysis, to connect with several of the most significant clusters. CMV antigen specificity of a few CMV-associated chains was confirmed in vitro. A later analysis reportedly found that, within productive TCRs, an Asian-associated ancestry cluster had fewer N-insertions than the mean observed across the roughly 730 donors.

Primers: 60 Vbeta forward and 13 Jbeta reverse. Sequenced by immunoSEQ multiplex PCR; TCRdb stores in-frame clones only, minus some. The table records some 250,000 clones, around 80% of them present only once. The clonotype comes from a woman in her thirties or forties in good health and CMV-seropositive. The V and J genes are TRBV11-2 and TRBJ2-5; TRBD1 aligns across 7 bases. Sequencing input: PBMCs. The CDR3 DNA sequence: TGTGCCAGCAGCTTAGGGGTACAGGGGTTTGGAGGAGAGACCCAGTACTTC. Its translation: CASSLGVQGFGGETQYF. The entire variable domain, with the rest obtained from reference TRBV11-2 and TRBJ2-5, is as follows: EAGVAQSPRYKIIEKRQSVAFWCNPISGHATLYWYQQILGQGPKLLIQFQNNGVVDDSQLPKDRFSAERLKGVDSTLKIQPAKLEDSAVYLCASSLGVQGFGGETQYFGPGTRLLVL.